This T cell receptor beta chain is from a study of Ad26.COV2.S vaccination and SARS-CoV-2 variants. Study as a whole: Doses of Ad26.COV2.S were injected into muscle once or twice, 56 days apart. General study points: Vaccinees and placebo recipients showed similar non-spike TCR breadth. Total T cell responses, in the TCR breadth and depth analyses, may have been underestimated.

Assay: immunoSEQ multiplex PCR; the TCRdb copy retains only in-frame clones and omits some. The sample records some 350,000 clones, 90% being singletons. Treatment reported: roughly 20 received Ad26.COV2.S at low or high dose, single or two shots; 5 received placebo; per-sample allocation not given. Sampling occurred on day 63 after the first vaccine or placebo injection. Boston provided a donor who was an adult aged 18-55 years. Comment on this clone: As yet, its antigen is unknown.

The ends were cut back, 6 bases at V and 1 base at J, with 3 bases in the middle. Germline-derived CDR1 and CDR2 are SNHLY and FYNNEI. The CDR3 covers 11 residues. The TCR comes from a person between 18 and 60 years old who received the Ad26.COV2.S COVID-19 vaccine or a placebo. The specimen was peripheral blood, collected in a trial of Ad26.COV2.S vaccine versus placebo. The rearrangement links TRBV2 to TRBJ2-5, with D unresolved. In DNA form, the CDR3 reads TGTGCCAGCAGCTTCCAAGAGACCCAGTACTTC. This translates into CASSFQETQYF. The whole variable domain, filled in from reference TRBV2 and TRBJ2-5, reads EPEVTQTPSHQVTQMGQEVILRCVPISNHLYFYWYRQILGQKVEFLVSFYNNEISEKSEIFDDQFSVERPDGSNFTLKIRSTKLEDSAMYFCASSFQETQYFGPGTRLLVL.